This T cell receptor (beta chain) was identified in a study of Tregs in tolerant kidney transplant recipients. Study-wide results and limits: Tolerant patients' donor-specific Tregs expanded beyond overall Tregs, suggesting antigen-driven growth. Tregs expanded with activated donor B cells seemed most donor-specific. The small number of patients limits these findings pending further validation.

TCRdb's copy holds only in-frame clones and misses some; the assay was immunoSEQ multiplex PCR. Of tens of thousands of clones listed, over 85% were seen once; the top ten hold around 1.5%. This CDR3 comprises 15 residues. Per the germline V gene, CDR1 is ENHRY and CDR2 is SYGVKD. After removal of 4 bases from V and 0 bases from J, the junction contained 3 bases not matched to a gene. Notes on this clone: Antigen unknown.

Related graft donors supplied nonmyeloablative bone marrow transplants, and mixed chimerism was transient. Thawed PBMCs were FACS-sorted into unstimulated CD4+CD25+CD127- regulatory T cells, CD4+CD25- non-regulatory cells, CD4 and CD8 cells. This TCR came from a human patient who received a combined kidney and bone marrow transplant. Some of the T cells may derive from the graft donor. The J gene is TRBJ2-7, the V gene TRBV10-3; 10 positions match TRBD1. The specimen was CD4+ T cells from blood (PBMCs), collected 12 months after the transplant. The chain's CDR3 is CAISGQGAGSYEQYF. The CDR3 DNA follows: TGTGCCATCAGTGGACAGGGGGCGGGCTCCTACGAGCAGTACTTC.